Here is one TCR beta chain with its context. Its antigen is currently unknown. 60 Vbeta and 13 Jbeta primers were used in PCR. In the original processing: There were around 78 million unique TCR beta chains by a later count, and some 10 million of them were shared. Some clones are missing from TCRdb's copy, which holds only in-frame ones; the method was immunoSEQ multiplex PCR. D and trimming were read from the DNA, whereas the V and J calls and clone size are those reported in that table. This sample yields some 150,000 clones, of which under 80% are seen a single time; roughly 3% belongs to the top ten. Trimming cost V 2 bases and J 2 bases, with 6 bases left between them. CDR3 length: 13 amino acids. Germline lookup yields CDR1 LNHDA and CDR2 SQIVND (reference sequence). The data derive from a study of cytomegalovirus exposure and HLA in healthy donors. Study-wide results and limits: Roughly uniform sequencing depth across donors was assumed, possibly incorrectly. What a later analysis reportedly showed was that an Asian-associated ancestry cluster had fewer N-insertions than the approximately 700-donor mean.

The V gene is TRBV19, the J gene TRBJ1-2; D not certain. The sequence was collected from a female donor in good health and CMV-seronegative. The specimen sequenced was PBMCs. This CDR3 is CASSIPGNYGYTF. The DNA for the CDR3 is TGTGCCAGTAGTATACCCGGGAACTATGGCTACACCTTC.